This entry lists 14 T cell receptor beta chains sequenced from one sample in a study of CD8 T cells in Susac syndrome. When the RNA was reverse transcribed, random hexamers were used with an input of roughly 0.5 to 1 ug. Each CDR3 protein gets one entry after TCRdb re-called the immunoSEQ multiplex PCR reads with MiXCR. The sample lists more than 150,000 distinct CDR3 sequences; 95% were seen once. Source material: CD8+ T cells from PBMCs. The receptors here all came from a human donor with Susac syndrome.

The chain has TRBV28 and TRBJ2-5; 7 bases are shared with TRBD1. Trimming took 6 bases from V and 5 from J; bases not matched to a gene: 9. Germline CDR1 MDHEN, CDR2 SYDVKM. The CDR3 is 14 residues long. The CDR3 loop reads CASSQTGTGETQYF. The CDR3 DNA reads TGTGCCAGCAGCCAGACAGGGACCGGTGAGACCCAGTACTTC.

The chain recombines TRBV20-1 with TRBJ2-1; weak D call: TRBD2 (6 bases). Trimming took 7 bases from V and 7 from J, leaving 20 bases between them. Germline CDR1 DFQATT, CDR2 SNEGSKA (reference sequence). The CDR3 totals 14 residues. The CDR3 nucleotides are TGCAGTGGCATCAACTGGGGGGAAACGAATGAGCAGTTCTTC. This codes for CSGINWGETNEQFF.

The chain recombines TRBV30 with TRBJ2-1, with 9 bases identical to TRBD1. The CDR3 loop spans 15 amino acids. The V gene's germline CDR1 is GTSNPN and CDR2 SVGIG (reference sequence). Losses at the gene ends were 7 bases for V and 4 bases for J; bases not matched to a gene: 11. CDR3 residues: CASSRDREPYNEQFF. CDR3 nucleotide sequence: TGTGCCTCCAGCCGGGACAGGGAACCTTACAATGAGCAGTTCTTC.

This clonotype has a single count. This rearrangement joins TRBV7-6 to TRBJ2-2; maybe TRBD2 (6 bases). Germline assignment: CDR1 SGHVS and CDR2 FNYEAQ. Trimming shortened V by 6 bases and J by 2 bases, and 16 bases separated the two germline ends. This CDR3 is 16 amino acids long. The CDR3, as DNA: TGTGCCAGCAGTCGGCTCATGCGGGACAACACCGGGGAGCTGTTTTTT. Translating gives CASSRLMRDNTGELFF. The complete variable domain, with remaining parts taken from reference TRBV7-6 and TRBJ2-2, reads GAGVSQSPRYKVTKRGQDVALRCDPISGHVSLYWYRQALGQGPEFLTYFNYEAQQDKSGLPNDRFSAERPEGSISTLTIQRTEQRDSAMYRCASSRLMRDNTGELFFGEGSRLTVL.

The J gene is TRBJ1-2, the V gene TRBV24-1; 7 nucleotides agree with TRBD1. The ends lost 4 bases at V and 4 bases at J; junction bases unmatched: 2. The germline V gene encodes CDR1 KGHDR and CDR2 SFDVKD. The CDR3 totals 13 residues. The CDR3 sequence: CATSEGQFYGYTF. CDR3 DNA sequence: TGTGCCACCAGTGAGGGACAGTTCTATGGCTACACCTTC.

The rearrangement joins TRBV5-6 to TRBJ1-1; D unresolved. CDR3 length: 13 amino acids. Trimming pared 0 bases from V and 4 bases from J, leaving 7 bases between. CDR1 is SGHDT and CDR2 is YYEEEE in the germline V gene. The CDR3, as DNA: TGTGCCAGCAGCTTGGAGGCATTCACTGAAGCTTTCTTT. Protein: CASSLEAFTEAFF.

The chain carries TRBV5-6 and TRBJ2-5, with 10 bases fitting TRBD2. V dropped 0 bases and J dropped 1; count of bases not matched to a gene: 9. Looked up from germline, CDR1 is SGHDT and CDR2 is YYEEEE. CDR3 size: 18 residues. The CDR3 region has the DNA TGTGCCAGCAGCTTGGACAGGCCTAGCGGGAGAGGCCAAGAGACCCAGTACTTC. Its translation: CASSLDRPSGRGQETQYF.

CDR3 protein: CASSPTQVNTEAFF. CDR3 bases: TGCGCCAGCAGCCCGACCCAAGTGAACACTGAAGCTTTCTTT. The J gene is TRBJ1-1, the V gene TRBV5-1; D is unresolved. Germline CDR1 and CDR2: SGHRS and YFSETQ. The CDR3 loop spans 14 amino acids. The V end lost 4 bases, the J end lost 0 bases, and 10 bases lay between the germline ends.

The chain links TRBV7-9 to TRBJ1-5, with no clear D. Per the germline V gene, CDR1 is SEHNR and CDR2 is FQNEAQ (reference sequence). With 3 bases removed from V and 4 bases from J, the gap between germline ends came to 13 bases. The CDR3 runs to 15 residues. CDR3 sequence reads: CASSFSLDLNQPQHF. The CDR3 DNA reads as TGTGCCAGCAGCTTTTCGTTGGACCTAAATCAGCCCCAGCATTTT.

V gene TRBV29-1 combines with J gene TRBJ1-2; 7 bases fit TRBD1. Losses at the gene ends were 4 bases for V and 8 bases for J; bases not matched to a gene: 13. The CDR3 loop spans 14 amino acids. Germline V gene data show CDR1 as SQVTM and CDR2 as ANQGSEA. In DNA, the CDR3 is TGCAGCGTTGTTGTACAGGGGCTCCGGGGGGGCTACACCTTC. It is translated as CSVVVQGLRGGYTF.

The CDR3: CASTTGTDYEQYF. DNA of the CDR3: TGTGCCAGTACGACTGGGACTGATTACGAGCAGTACTTC. This chain uses TRBV2 with TRBJ2-7; weak D call: TRBD2 (6 bases). The V end was cut by 9 bases, the J end by 4 bases, with 16 bases between. The length of the CDR3 is 13 residues. Per the germline V gene, CDR1 is SNHLY and CDR2 is FYNNEI.

V and J are TRBV6-5 and TRBJ2-7; no clear D. V lost 0 bases and J 2 bases, leaving 8 bases between the germline ends. The CDR3 contains 14 residues. Germline values: CDR1 MNHEY, CDR2 SVGAGI. CDR3 sequence reads: CASSYSDQTYEQYF. CDR3 nucleotide sequence: TGTGCCAGCAGTTACTCGGATCAGACCTACGAGCAGTACTTC.

The chain is built from TRBV19 and TRBJ2-1; the D gene is possibly TRBD2 (7 bases). V shed 1 base and J shed 6 bases, with 16 bases lying between them. This CDR3 is built from 16 residues. The germline CDR1 and CDR2 sequences are LNHDA and SQIVND (reference sequence). The CDR3 loop reads CASSIGSGGLGNEQFF. The CDR3 nucleotides are TGTGCCAGTAGTATAGGTTCGGGGGGCTTGGGCAATGAGCAGTTCTTC.

The V and J genes are TRBV6-2 or TRBV6-3 and TRBJ1-6; weak D call: TRBD1 (5 bases). The germline V gene encodes CDR1 MNHEY and CDR2 SVGEGT. V was cut by 2 bases and J by 6 bases, with 11 bases left in between. There are 15 residues in the CDR3. The CDR3 DNA reads as TGTGCCAGCAGTTACGGGGCAGGACCTAATTCACCCCTCCACTTT. It encodes CASSYGAGPNSPLHF.